The next 12 T cell receptor beta chains were all read from a single sample in a study of radiotherapy plus CTLA-4 blockade in lung cancer. Assay used: immunoSEQ multiplex PCR; TCRdb lists only in-frame clones, some missing. The sample consists of about 67,000 clones, 60% to 80% of them appearing once. Sample: peripheral blood, taken from a patient treated with radiotherapy plus ipilimumab. Every receptor here comes from a human donor with non-small cell lung cancer whose response to radiotherapy plus ipilimumab could not be evaluated. Some clones in this sample may be carry-over from other donors' samples.

V usage is TRBV7-9 and J usage is TRBJ1-2; D is unclear. V dropped 1 base and J dropped 7 bases, with 10 bases sitting between them. CDR3 size: 13 residues. Per the germline V gene, CDR1 is SEHNR and CDR2 is FQNEAQ (reference sequence). CDR3 amino acids: CASSLEAGAGYTF. CDR3 coding DNA: TGTGCCAGCAGCTTAGAGGCAGGCGCTGGCTACACCTTC.

In its sample, this clone was seen a few times. V is TRBV4-1 and J is TRBJ2-1, with 7 bases identical to TRBD1. Germline CDR1 is MGHRA and CDR2 is YSYEKL. V shed 4 bases and J 10 bases; nucleotides not matched to a gene: 10. This CDR3 has 14 amino acids. Written as DNA, the CDR3 is TGCGCCAGCAGCCCGCTCGGGACAGCCCCCGAGCAGTTCTTC. Its translation: CASSPLGTAPEQFF.

J is TRBJ1-1 and V is TRBV30; 7 bases line up with TRBD1. Germline V gives CDR1 GTSNPN, CDR2 SVGIG (reference sequence). V shed 2 bases, J shed 1 base, and the junction held 7 bases outside the gene matches. This CDR3 spans 15 amino acids. The CDR3 DNA reads TGTGCCTGGAGTAAATACCGACAGGGGAACACTGAAGCTTTCTTT. It specifies CAWSKYRQGNTEAFF.

The chain joins TRBV18 to TRBJ2-7; perhaps TRBD1 as D (5 bases). Trimming removed 5 bases at V and 2 bases at J, with 10 bases between. From germline, CDR1 is KGHSH and CDR2 LQKENI. This CDR3 region has 13 residues. CDR3 amino acids: CASSTLGAYEQYF. The CDR3 DNA follows: TGTGCCAGCTCAACCCTAGGGGCCTACGAGCAGTACTTC.

The V and J genes are TRBV7-8 and TRBJ2-2; 10 nucleotides agree with TRBD1. CDR1 SGHVS and CDR2 FQNEAQ come from the germline V gene. The trim removed 5 bases at V and 7 bases at J, leaving 4 bases unmatched. This CDR3 has 14 residues. The CDR3 DNA follows: TGTGCCAGCAGCGTGGGACAGGGGATCGGGGAGCTGTTTTTT. Encoded protein: CASSVGQGIGELFF.

The table lists this clone with a few counts. This rearrangement joins TRBV5-5 to TRBJ1-6, with 10 positions matching TRBD1. After removal of 0 bases from V and 10 bases from J, the junction contained 4 bases not matched to a gene. CDR1 is SGHKS, CDR2 YYEKEE, per germline (reference sequence). CDR3 length equals 15 residues. The CDR3 is CASSLAGQGSSPLHF. CDR3 in DNA: TGTGCCAGCAGCTTGGCGGGACAGGGGAGCTCACCCCTCCACTTT.

Remarks on this clone: Other DNA sequences in the same sample also yield this CDR3. The V call is TRBV19, the J call TRBJ1-2; tentative D call: TRBD1 (6 bases). This CDR3 is built from 13 residues. Looked up from germline, CDR1 is LNHDA and CDR2 is SQIVND (reference sequence). With 4 bases removed from V and 2 bases from J, the gap between germline ends came to 8 bases. This CDR3 is CASSTGQNYGYTF. The CDR3 nucleotides read TGTGCCAGTAGTACCGGACAGAACTATGGCTACACCTTC.

V and J are TRBV19 and TRBJ1-3, with D perhaps TRBD1 (6 bases). Trimming cost V 8 bases and J 2 bases, with 10 bases left between them. CDR1 is LNHDA and CDR2 is SQIVND in the germline V gene (reference sequence). The length of the CDR3 is 13 residues. The CDR3 DNA sequence: TGTGCCAGTGGACAGAACGCTGGAAACACCATATATTTT. It yields the protein CASGQNAGNTIYF.

This chain links TRBV9 with TRBJ2-1; D may be TRBD2 (6 bases). CDR1 and CDR2 (germline): SGDLS, YYNGEE. The length of the CDR3 is 12 residues. With 2 bases removed from V and 6 bases from J, the gap between germline ends came to 6 bases. CDR3 coding DNA: TGTGCCAGCAGCGTCGGGAGCAATGAGCAGTTCTTC. Its translation is CASSVGSNEQFF.

The chain is built from TRBV2 and TRBJ1-2; 7 bases map to TRBD1. This CDR3 spans 14 amino acids. Trimming removed 5 bases from V and 4 bases from J; junction bases left unmatched: 7. Germline V CDR1 and CDR2: SNHLY, FYNNEI. Here the CDR3 reads CASSKDRAGYGYTF. CDR3 coding DNA: TGTGCCAGCAGTAAAGACAGGGCTGGCTATGGCTACACCTTC.

The V gene is TRBV5-1, the J gene TRBJ2-3; TRBD2 might be the D (5 bases). The CDR3 contains 16 residues. Between the trimmed V and J ends, which lost 0 bases and 1 base, there was a span of 12 bases. From germline, CDR1 is SGHRS and CDR2 YFSETQ. The CDR3 DNA reads as TGCGCCAGCAGCTTGGGGCTGGTCGGGGGCACAGATACGCAGTATTTT. It specifies CASSLGLVGGTDTQYF.

V is TRBV6-5 and J is TRBJ1-4; the match to TRBD1 covers 10 bases. Germline V gives CDR1 MNHEY, CDR2 SVGAGI. Trimming at V came to 2 bases and at J to 7 bases, leaving 4 bases not matched to a gene. There are 15 residues in the CDR3. The CDR3 region is CASSYGTGASEKLFF. DNA for the CDR3: TGTGCCAGCAGTTACGGGACAGGGGCAAGTGAAAAACTGTTTTTT.